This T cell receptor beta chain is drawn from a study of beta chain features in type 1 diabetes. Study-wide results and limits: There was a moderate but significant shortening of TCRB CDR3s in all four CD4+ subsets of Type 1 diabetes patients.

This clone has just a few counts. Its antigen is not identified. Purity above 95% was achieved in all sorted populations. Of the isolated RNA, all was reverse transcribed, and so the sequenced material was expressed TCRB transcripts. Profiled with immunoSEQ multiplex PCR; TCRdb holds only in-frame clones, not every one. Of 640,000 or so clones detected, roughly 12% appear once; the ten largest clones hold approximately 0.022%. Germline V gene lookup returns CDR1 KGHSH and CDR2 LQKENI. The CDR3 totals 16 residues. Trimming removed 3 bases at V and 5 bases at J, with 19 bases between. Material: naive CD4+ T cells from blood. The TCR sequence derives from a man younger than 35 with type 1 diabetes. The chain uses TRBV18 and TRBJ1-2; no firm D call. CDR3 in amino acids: CASSPTLDLSLYGYTF. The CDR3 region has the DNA TGTGCCAGCTCACCCACTCTCGACCTATCGTTGTATGGCTACACCTTC.